This T cell receptor (beta chain) was sequenced during a study of response to subunit inactivated influenza vaccine (dated by TCRdb to 2017 to 2018). For the wider study: Deep quantitative T cell receptor repertoire profiling was used in the study to track responses to a trivalent subunit inactivated influenza vaccine. The investigation overall reported the following: According to the authors, only a limited number of new T cells may be recruited by each seasonal influenza vaccination.

According to the germline V gene, CDR1 reads MDHEN and CDR2 reads SYDVKM. Its CDR3 holds 17 amino acids, cysteine through phenylalanine. Solely the CDR3 DNA is kept, with 51 bases framed from the first base. V loses 4 bases at its end and J loses 4 bases; junction bases beyond the gene matches: 13. The method behind the library was RT-PCR. Sequencing relied on an Illumina HiSeq 2500. TCRdb reprocessed the public reads (quality trimming at Q25 with fastp, clone calling with MiXCR) and kept in-frame beta chains. Merged by CDR3 protein, the rows form single entries marked with the most common genes and DNA. Recorded for this sample are around 500,000 distinct CDR3 sequences; 9.5% to 13% of them occurred a single time. The ten most abundant clones make up about 12% of the sample. This specimen's time point label, per the study, means: 45 to 55 days after influenza vaccine administration. About this clonotype itself: The antigen this receptor binds is unknown. No clone much larger than this one lies a single base away; base qualities are absent.

This TCR derives from a man aged 50-60 years who received an inactivated influenza vaccine. Donor details come from another sample of the same person, matched by shared clones. Here the sequenced sample was PBMCs from blood, taken 40 to 50 days after vaccination. The V gene is TRBV28 and the J gene is TRBJ2-3; 8 bases in the middle match TRBD2. The CDR3 protein is CASSSGVAGRRADTQYF. The sequenced DNA is TGTGCCAGCAGTTCCGGGGTAGCGGGACGTCGAGCAGATACGCAGTATTTT.